The clone carrying this T cell receptor (beta chain) came up once. Its antigen is still unknown. The data are from a study of cytomegalovirus exposure and HLA in healthy donors. Study in general: It was reported in a later analysis that the 90 to 150 validation repertoires used the same platform as the approximately 600 first-cohort repertoires. Study-wide results and caveats: Cytomegalovirus status was reportedly diagnosed by the classifier with high sensitivity and specificity. Clusters of TCRs from the first cohort tended to co-occur in the roughly 120 validation repertoires (as a later analysis found). CMV antigen specificity of a few CMV-associated chains was confirmed in vitro.

The method was immunoSEQ multiplex PCR; TCRdb's version includes in-frame clones alone and lacks a portion of them. The sample includes over 150,000 clones, 91% of them seen just once. Trimming stripped 5 bases from V and 5 bases from J, with 16 bases between. The CDR3 has 15 residues. CDR1 SGHAT and CDR2 FQNNGV come from the germline V gene. The sequenced material came from PBMCs. The chain links TRBV11-2 to TRBJ2-1; D possibly corresponds to TRBD1 (6 bases). This sequence was found in a woman between 18 and 29 years old in good health and CMV-seropositive. The CDR3 DNA is TGTGCCAGCAGCGAACCGGGACACCAGAACAATGAGCAGTTCTTC. Translation gives CASSEPGHQNNEQFF.